The 15 T cell receptor beta chains presented below share a single source sample, sequenced in a study of read filtering for tumor transcriptome and immune sequencing. Molecular barcoded adaptors covering alpha/delta and beta/gamma chains were used on roughly 400 ng RNA. TCRdb processed the reads anew with MiXCR; each CDR3 protein has one entry. Seen here are tens of thousands of distinct CDR3 sequences, 20% to 25% observed once, and the top ten hold about a sixth. The sequencing sample was made of a population of CD138-negative cells sorted from bone marrow. These receptors were taken from a donor at least 40 years old with multiple myeloma.

Only a few counts were recorded for this clonotype. V is TRBV5-1 and J is TRBJ1-1, with no clear D. The CDR3 runs to 13 residues. Germline assignment: CDR1 SGHRS and CDR2 YFSETQ. Trimming shortened V by 0 bases and J by 11 bases, and 14 bases separated the two germline ends. CDR3 protein: CASSLGVDYRAFF. For the CDR3, the DNA is TGCGCCAGCAGCTTGGGAGTTGACTACCGGGCTTTCTTT.

Points on this clonotype: This sequence may be a read error, since a much larger clone differs from it by one base. The chain combines TRBV19 with TRBJ2-7; 7 bases are shared with TRBD1. This CDR3 is built from 15 residues. CDR1 LNHDA and CDR2 SQIVND come from the germline V gene (reference sequence). With 4 bases clipped from V and 4 bases from J, the junction kept 10 bases outside the gene matches. CDR3 loop: CASSTKAGGSYEQYF. CDR3 coding DNA: TGTGCCAGTAGTACTAAGGCAGGGGGTTCGTACGAGCAGTACTTC.

Concerning this clonotype: No conserved phenylalanine or tryptophan ends this CDR3, so it is likely a read error. V is TRBV20-1 and J is TRBJ2-1; 7 bases are a match to TRBD2. The CDR3 extends over 14 amino acids. Germline V lookup: CDR1 DFQATT, CDR2 SNEGSKA (reference sequence). The CDR3 here is CSSRGAGPYNEQFC. In nucleotides, the CDR3 is TGCAGTTCTAGAGGAGCGGGACCCTACAATGAGCAGTTCTGC.

This clonotype was picked up many times. CDR3 sequence (DNA): TGCGCCAGCAGCTTCGCCGGACTACGAGGGGATACGCAGTATTTT. Its protein product is CASSFAGLRGDTQYF. The chain joins TRBV5-1 to TRBJ2-3; tentatively, D is TRBD2 (6 bases). V was cut by 2 bases and J by 6 bases, with 16 bases left in between. The CDR3 is 15 residues long. Per the germline V gene, CDR1 is SGHRS and CDR2 is YFSETQ.

There are many counts of this clonotype. The rearrangement joins TRBV20-1 to TRBJ2-1; 10 nucleotides line up with TRBD2. CDR1 and CDR2 from the germline V gene are DFQATT and SNEGSKA (reference sequence). Losses at the gene ends were 0 bases for V and 14 bases for J; bases not matched to a gene: 13. The CDR3 covers 15 residues. CDR3 amino acids: CSARDEGSGGRFEFF. The CDR3 nucleotides are TGCAGTGCTAGAGATGAGGGTAGCGGGGGGCGGTTTGAGTTCTTC.

In regard to this clonotype: A much bigger clone sits one base away, suggesting this may be a read error. The chain has TRBV7-6 and TRBJ2-3; D call uncertain. V was cut by 5 bases and J by 2 bases, with 17 bases left in between. This CDR3 has 16 residues. Germline loops: CDR1 SGHVS, CDR2 FNYEAQ. The CDR3: CASSLWGTWNTDTQYF. CDR3 sequence (DNA): TGTGCCAGCAGCCTCTGGGGTACATGGAACACAGATACGCAGTATTTT.

In the case of this clonotype: Germline and junction disagree at one end, which may indicate a read error. CDR3 residues: CSAGDRSHSWEQYF. The CDR3, as DNA: TGCAGTGCTGGAGACCGATCTCACAGCTGGGAGCAGTACTTC. The chain uses TRBV20-1 and TRBJ2-7, with D hard to call. The CDR3 loop spans 14 amino acids. The V gene's germline CDR1 is DFQATT and CDR2 SNEGSKA (reference sequence).

This clonotype was seen many times. The rearrangement joins TRBV11-2 to TRBJ2-7, with D possibly TRBD2 on 6 matching bases. The CDR3 sequence is 15 residues long. Germline loops: CDR1 SGHAT, CDR2 FQNNGV. V was clipped by 5 bases and J by 1 base, with 15 bases between them. Here the CDR3 DNA reads TGTGCCAGCAGCCTCGGGCGGGGCCTTTCCTACGAGCAGTACTTC. Amino acids: CASSLGRGLSYEQYF.

About this clonotype itself: This may be a read error, as it is one base from a much larger clone. The chain links TRBV7-9 to TRBJ2-7; the D gene is possibly TRBD1 (6 bases). Germline CDR1 reads SEHNR; CDR2 reads FQNEAQ (reference sequence). The CDR3 has 12 residues. This chain's CDR3 is CAGSLQGYEQYF. The DNA for the CDR3 is TGTGCCGGCAGCTTACAGGGCTACGAGCAGTACTTC.

The rearrangement joins TRBV25-1 to TRBJ2-2, with D hard to call. The CDR3 sequence is 18 residues long. Trimming removed 4 bases at V and 9 bases at J, with 27 bases between. Germline V gene lookup returns CDR1 MGHDK and CDR2 SYGVNS. As DNA, the CDR3 is TGTGCCAGCAGTGTGACTTCGACAAACTTTTTGGTCGCCCGGGAGCTGTTTTTT. Translating it yields CASSVTSTNFLVARELFF.

There are many counts of this clonotype. V gene TRBV6-6 combines with J gene TRBJ2-1; 10 nucleotides agree with TRBD1. This CDR3 is 13 amino acids long. CDR1 and CDR2 (germline): MNHNY, SVGAGI (reference sequence). V shed 7 bases and J 9 bases; nucleotides not matched to a gene: 6. CDR3 in DNA: TGTGCCAGCAACCGACAGGGGGCTGGTGAGCAGTTCTTC. It encodes CASNRQGAGEQFF.

In its sample, this clonotype was seen a few times. The chain recombines TRBV7-9 with TRBJ2-5, with D tentatively TRBD1 or TRBD2 (5 bases each). V was clipped by 0 bases and J by 4 bases, with 18 bases between them. There are 17 residues in the CDR3. The V gene's germline CDR1 is SEHNR and CDR2 FQNEAQ (reference sequence). The CDR3 DNA follows: TGTGCCAGCAGCTTAGCCCTCAGGGTCGGAGGAGGAGAGACCCAGTACTTC. It specifies CASSLALRVGGGETQYF.

This clonotype was found many times. The genes are TRBV5-5 and TRBJ1-2, with 7 bases that match TRBD1. Per germline, CDR1 SGHKS and CDR2 YYEKEE (reference sequence). This CDR3 is built from 16 residues. V lost 4 bases to trimming and J lost 3 bases; unmatched junction nucleotides: 12. CDR3 loop: CASSPGQQLLDYGYTF. CDR3 sequence (DNA): TGTGCCAGCAGCCCGGGACAGCAGCTCTTGGACTATGGCTACACCTTC.

This clonotype was seen ten or more times. The chain carries TRBV4-1 and TRBJ1-5; D is uncertain. Germline CDR1 MGHRA, CDR2 YSYEKL. The CDR3 runs to 15 residues. Between the trimmed V and J ends, which lost 4 bases and 1 base, there was a span of 11 bases. The CDR3 is CASSLLGLSNQPQHF. The CDR3 DNA follows: TGCGCCAGCAGCCTCCTCGGCCTCAGCAATCAGCCCCAGCATTTT.

This clonotype occurred many times. The genes are TRBV29-1 and TRBJ2-2; a possible D gene is TRBD1 (6 bases). The V end was cut by 4 bases, the J end by 1 base, with 10 bases between. Germline V CDR1 and CDR2: SQVTM, ANQGSEA. The CDR3 runs to 14 residues. This CDR3 reads CSVVGQRNTGELFF. As DNA, the CDR3 is TGCAGCGTTGTTGGACAGAGGAACACCGGGGAGCTGTTTTTT.